The sequence of this T cell receptor (beta chain) was determined in a study of T cells in localized non-small cell lung cancer. In its sample, this clone was seen once. Its antigen is not identified. Study-level results: Out of the top 100 tumor clones, a median approximately 61 were seen in adjacent lung. It was uninvolved adjacent lung that showed the highest T cell clonality, exceeding tumor.

This CDR3 region has 16 residues. J lost 5 bases, V lost 1 base, and 8 bases had no gene match. The germline gives CDR1 SGHKS, CDR2 YYEKEE (reference sequence). The table came from immunoSEQ multiplex PCR; TCRdb's copy has only in-frame clones and leaves some out. The table includes 90,000 or so clones, about nine tenths detected once. This clonotype was sampled from a man aged 35-69 years with stage I squamous cell lung carcinoma. The chain combines TRBV5-5 with TRBJ1-1; 10 bases line up with TRBD1. Sequenced here: peripheral blood, sampled before any cancer treatment. CDR3 residues: CASSLFWGQGWTEAFF. CDR3 sequence (DNA): TGTGCCAGCAGCTTGTTTTGGGGACAGGGGTGGACTGAAGCTTTCTTT.